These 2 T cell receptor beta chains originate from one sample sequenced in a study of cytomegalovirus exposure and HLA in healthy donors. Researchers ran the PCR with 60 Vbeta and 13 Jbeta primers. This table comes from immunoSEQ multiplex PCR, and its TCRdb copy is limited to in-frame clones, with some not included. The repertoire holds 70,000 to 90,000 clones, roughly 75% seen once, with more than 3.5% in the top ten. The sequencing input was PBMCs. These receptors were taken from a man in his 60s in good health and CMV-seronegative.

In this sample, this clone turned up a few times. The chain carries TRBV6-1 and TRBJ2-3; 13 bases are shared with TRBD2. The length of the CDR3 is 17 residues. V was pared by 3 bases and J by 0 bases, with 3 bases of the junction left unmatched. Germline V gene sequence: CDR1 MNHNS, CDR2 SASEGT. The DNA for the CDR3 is TGTGCCAGCAGTGACGGACTAGCGGGGGTTAGCACAGATACGCAGTATTTT. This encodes CASSDGLAGVSTDTQYF.

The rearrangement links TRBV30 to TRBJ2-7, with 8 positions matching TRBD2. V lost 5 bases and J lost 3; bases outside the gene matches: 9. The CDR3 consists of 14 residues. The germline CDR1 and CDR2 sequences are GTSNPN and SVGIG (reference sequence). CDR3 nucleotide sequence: TGTGCCTGGCACCGCCCGGGGGGGTTCTACGAGCAGTACTTC. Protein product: CAWHRPGGFYEQYF.